The 12 T cell receptor beta chains below come from one sample, sequenced in a study of cytomegalovirus exposure and HLA in healthy donors. The repertoire was sequenced with immunoSEQ multiplex PCR; TCRdb's copy has only in-frame clones and lacks some. The data contain about 160,000 clones, 88% of them seen just once; the ten biggest clones take up roughly 3%. The source material was PBMCs. The receptors here all came from a man younger than 30 in good health and CMV-seronegative.

The chain joins TRBV5-1 to TRBJ1-1; 7 bases match TRBD1. CDR3 length equals 15 residues. Germline V gene sequence: CDR1 SGHRS, CDR2 YFSETQ. The V segment lost 4 bases and the J segment 0 bases; nucleotides outside the gene matches: 6. In nucleotides, the CDR3 is TGCGCCAGCAGCACCCGGACAGGTCTGAACACTGAAGCTTTCTTT. Translated, it gives CASSTRTGLNTEAFF.

In this sample, this clone turned up once. This chain connects TRBV7-9 to TRBJ2-2; weak D call: TRBD2 (6 bases). V shed 1 base and J shed 0 bases, with 6 bases lying between them. The CDR3 runs 15 residues. Germline V gene data show CDR1 as SEHNR and CDR2 as FQNEAQ (reference sequence). The CDR3 region has the DNA TGTGCCAGCAGCTTAGGACTAGCGAACACCGGGGAGCTGTTTTTT. This sequence encodes CASSLGLANTGELFF.

The chain couples TRBV2 to TRBJ2-2; D is perhaps TRBD1 (5 bases). The CDR3 contains 13 residues. The germline V gene encodes CDR1 SNHLY and CDR2 FYNNEI. Trimming took 6 bases from V and 5 from J, leaving 10 bases between them. Written as DNA, the CDR3 is TGTGCCAGCAGGGGGCCCTATACCGGGGAGCTGTTTTTT. It specifies CASRGPYTGELFF.

This clone showed up just a few times. The rearrangement joins TRBV6-5 to TRBJ1-5; perhaps TRBD1 as D (6 bases). Trimming pared 1 base from V and 5 bases from J, leaving 9 bases between. This CDR3 has 14 amino acids. Per germline, CDR1 MNHEY and CDR2 SVGAGI. CDR3 sequence reads: CASSYWAGDQPQHF. The CDR3 DNA sequence: TGTGCCAGCAGTTACTGGGCAGGGGATCAGCCCCAGCATTTT.

The V and J genes are TRBV27 and TRBJ2-2, with D possibly TRBD2 on 6 matching bases. The CDR3 sequence is 14 residues long. V lost 4 bases, J lost 2 bases, and 8 bases lay in between. Germline V CDR1 and CDR2: MNHEY, SMNVEV (reference sequence). The DNA for the CDR3 is TGTGCCAGCAGTTCGGGACTTAACACCGGGGAGCTGTTTTTT. Translation gives CASSSGLNTGELFF.

This clone was seen more than once but under ten times. The V call is TRBV5-6, the J call TRBJ2-5; 14 bases fit TRBD2. Losses at the gene ends were 2 bases for V and 5 bases for J; bases not matched to a gene: 8. This CDR3 spans 17 amino acids. Germline V CDR1 and CDR2: SGHDT, YYEEEE. The CDR3 DNA reads as TGTGCCAGCAGCTTCCCGACTAGCGGGGGGGCCGGGGAGACCCAGTACTTC. This encodes CASSFPTSGGAGETQYF. Supplemented by reference TRBV5-6 and TRBJ2-5, the full variable domain reads DAGVTQSPTHLIKTRGQQVTLRCSPKSGHDTVSWYQQALGQGPQFIFQYYEEEERQRGNFPDRFSGHQFPNYSSELNVNALLLGDSALYLCASSFPTSGGAGETQYFGPGTRLLVL.

This sequence joins TRBV10-1 and TRBJ2-2, with D possibly TRBD2 on 6 matching bases. V lost 3 bases and J 1 base, leaving 9 bases between the germline ends. Per the germline V gene, CDR1 is WNHNN and CDR2 is SYGVQD (reference sequence). The CDR3 runs to 15 residues. In DNA form, the CDR3 reads TGCGCCAGCAGTGACGAGGGAGGGAACACCGGGGAGCTGTTTTTT. The encoded protein is CASSDEGGNTGELFF.

The CDR3 here is CATSRAGGETQYF. Here the CDR3 DNA reads TGTGCCACCAGCAGAGCAGGAGGGGAGACCCAGTACTTC. The V call is TRBV15, the J call TRBJ2-5; TRBD2 is a possible D gene (6 bases). Germline V CDR1 and CDR2: LNHNV, YYDKDF (reference sequence). The length of the CDR3 is 13 residues. Trimming removed 1 base from V and 5 bases from J, with 8 bases in between.

This chain links TRBV6-5 with TRBJ2-2; 7 bases are shared with TRBD1. V gave up 4 bases and J gave up 4 bases; unmatched junction bases: 9. CDR1 is MNHEY and CDR2 is SVGAGI in the germline V gene. The CDR3 covers 16 residues. The CDR3 DNA reads TGTGCCAGCAGTTCGACAGGGTTCACCCTCACCGGGGAGCTGTTTTTT. It specifies CASSSTGFTLTGELFF.

This clone came up many times. This chain links TRBV7-9 with TRBJ1-1, with unresolved D. The V and J ends lost 3 bases and 0 bases respectively, with 5 bases between them. Germline values: CDR1 SEHNR, CDR2 FQNEAQ (reference sequence). The CDR3 has 13 amino acids. The CDR3 loop reads CASSFSVNTEAFF. CDR3 sequence (DNA): TGTGCCAGCAGCTTCTCAGTGAACACTGAAGCTTTCTTT.

This chain connects TRBV19 to TRBJ1-1; possible D gene TRBD1, 6 bases. V was cut by 5 bases and J by 1 base, with 14 bases left in between. Germline loops: CDR1 LNHDA, CDR2 SQIVND (reference sequence). The CDR3 loop spans 15 amino acids. CDR3 DNA sequence: TGTGCCAGTAGTCTCCGGACAGCCCCGAACACTGAAGCTTTCTTT. Translation: CASSLRTAPNTEAFF.

This chain links TRBV14 with TRBJ1-2; TRBD1 might be the D (6 bases). Germline values: CDR1 SGHDN, CDR2 FVKESK. The CDR3 length is 12 residues. Trimming removed 8 bases at V and 4 bases at J, with 11 bases between. The CDR3 DNA reads TGTGCCAGCGGACAGTGGGGCTATGGCTACACCTTC. The encoded protein is CASGQWGYGYTF.